The subject of this entry is one TCR beta chain. Only a few counts were recorded for this clone. The specificity of this receptor is unknown. No base quality values were provided; no much bigger clone lies one nucleotide off. This sample was included in a study of metastatic and nonmetastatic thyroid tumors (dated by TCRdb to 2018 to 2021). With regard to the full study: Repertoires were compared across peripheral blood and tumor or nodule tissue samples from malignant and benign thyroid patients.

No treatment had been received by any patient before thyroid surgery. Using T-cell receptor beta sequencing, the study looked back at clinical samples from patients collected from the early 2010s to the late 2010s. What the study reported, not specific to this receptor: In both blood and tumor samples, TCR beta diversity was reported to be significantly higher in malignant tumors than in benign nodules.

The library came from PCR. The sequencer was an Illumina HiSeq 4000. High-throughput sequencing was used to profile the TCR beta-chain CDR3 region of each patient. The study's own analysis went as follows. A classifier to discriminate distant-metastatic papillary thyroid cancer patients was built from CDR3 differences across clinicopathological groups. Repertoire diversity was assessed with the Shannon index, and tumor-blood repertoire similarity with the Morisita-Horn index. TCRdb applied fastp at Q25 and MiXCR to the public reads, then kept only in-frame beta chains. TCRdb's processing, not the authors' own work, is the source of the V and J calls. The sample contains 15,000 to 20,000 clones, around 25% of them found a single time. In total, the top ten clones hold around 9.3% of the sample. CDR1 and CDR2, looked up from the germline V gene (reference sequence), are WNHNN and SYGVQD. Inclusive of the bounding cysteine and phenylalanine, the CDR3 is 14 residues long. The retained sequence is limited to the CDR3, 42 bases, with the frame set at the first base. V loses 1 base of germline sequence and J loses 4 bases, and the interval between the two ends is 5 bases.

The TCR was taken from a female donor with papillary thyroid cancer or a benign thyroid nodule (not recorded which). Some clones in this sample may be carry-over from other donors' samples. The sequence links TRBV10-1 to TRBJ2-6; too little of a D gene remains to name it. The source material was adjacent normal tissue. The CDR3 has the sequence CASSELPGANVLTF. The DNA sequence is as follows: TGCGCCAGCAGTGAGTTACCAGGGGCCAACGTCCTGACTTTC.